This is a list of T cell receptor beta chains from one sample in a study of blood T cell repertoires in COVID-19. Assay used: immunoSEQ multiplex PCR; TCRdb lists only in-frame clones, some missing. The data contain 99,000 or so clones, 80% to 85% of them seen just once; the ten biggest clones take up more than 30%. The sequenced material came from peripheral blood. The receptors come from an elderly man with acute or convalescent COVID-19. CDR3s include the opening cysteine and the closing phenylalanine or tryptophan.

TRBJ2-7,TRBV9,CASSPLGLAGLYEQYF
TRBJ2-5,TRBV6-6,CASNRGAQETQYF
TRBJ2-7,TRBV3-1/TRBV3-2,CASSQVPSSGRSHEQYF
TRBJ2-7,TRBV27,CASRKGVGGTSTGEQYF
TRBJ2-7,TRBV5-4,CASSLGLAGDHEQYF
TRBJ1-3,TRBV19,CASSTRQASGNTIYF
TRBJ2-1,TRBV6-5,CASSYSRGISYNEQFF
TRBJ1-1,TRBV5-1,CASSLDNGDTEAFF
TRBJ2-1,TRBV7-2,CASSLGSGPYNEQFF
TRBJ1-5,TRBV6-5,CASGQGAGNQPQHF
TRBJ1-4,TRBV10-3,CAISEDRPNEKLFF